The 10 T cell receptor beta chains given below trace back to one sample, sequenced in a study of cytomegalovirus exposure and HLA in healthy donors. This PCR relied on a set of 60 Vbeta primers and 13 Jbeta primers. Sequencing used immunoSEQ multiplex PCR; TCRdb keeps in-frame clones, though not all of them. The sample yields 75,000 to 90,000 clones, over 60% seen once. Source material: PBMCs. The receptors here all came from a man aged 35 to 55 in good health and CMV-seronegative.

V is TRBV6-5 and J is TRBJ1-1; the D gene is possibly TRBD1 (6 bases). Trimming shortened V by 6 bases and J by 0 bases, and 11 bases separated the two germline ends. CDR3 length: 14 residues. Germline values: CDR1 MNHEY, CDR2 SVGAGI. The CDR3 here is CASRPGQLNTEAFF. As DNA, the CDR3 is TGTGCCAGCAGACCCGGACAGCTGAACACTGAAGCTTTCTTT.

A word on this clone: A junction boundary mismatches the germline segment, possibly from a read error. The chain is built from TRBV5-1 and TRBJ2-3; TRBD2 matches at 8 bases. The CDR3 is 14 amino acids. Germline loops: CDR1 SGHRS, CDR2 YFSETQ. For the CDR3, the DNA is TGCGCCAGCAGCTTGCCCGGTTCGGCTAGCGGGCGGAATTTT. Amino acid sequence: CASSLPGSASGRNF.

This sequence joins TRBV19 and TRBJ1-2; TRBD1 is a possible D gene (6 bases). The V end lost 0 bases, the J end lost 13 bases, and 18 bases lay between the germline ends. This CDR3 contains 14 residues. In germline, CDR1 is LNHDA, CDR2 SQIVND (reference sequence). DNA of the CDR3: TGTGCCAGTAGTATAGATCGTGGTGTCAGGGGCCGCACCTTC. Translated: CASSIDRGVRGRTF.

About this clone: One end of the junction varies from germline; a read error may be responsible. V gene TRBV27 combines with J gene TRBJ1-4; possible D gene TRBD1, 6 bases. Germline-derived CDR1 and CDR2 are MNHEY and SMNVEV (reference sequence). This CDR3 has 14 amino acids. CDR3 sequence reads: CASSLQGAKEKLFF. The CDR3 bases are TGTGCCAGCAGTCTACAGGGTGCTAAAGAAAAACTGTTTTTT.

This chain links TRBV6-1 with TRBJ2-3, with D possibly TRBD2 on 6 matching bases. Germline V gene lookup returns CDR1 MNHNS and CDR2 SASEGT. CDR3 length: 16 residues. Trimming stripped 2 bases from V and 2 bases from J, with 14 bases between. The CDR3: CASSEKEGPNTDTQYF. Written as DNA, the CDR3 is TGTGCCAGCAGTGAAAAGGAGGGCCCAAACACAGATACGCAGTATTTT.

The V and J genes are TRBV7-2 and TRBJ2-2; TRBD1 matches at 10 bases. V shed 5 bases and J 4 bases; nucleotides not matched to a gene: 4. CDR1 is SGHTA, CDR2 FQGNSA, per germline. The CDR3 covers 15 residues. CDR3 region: CASSQGTGATGELFF. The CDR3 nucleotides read TGTGCCAGCAGCCAGGGGACAGGGGCCACCGGGGAGCTGTTTTTT.

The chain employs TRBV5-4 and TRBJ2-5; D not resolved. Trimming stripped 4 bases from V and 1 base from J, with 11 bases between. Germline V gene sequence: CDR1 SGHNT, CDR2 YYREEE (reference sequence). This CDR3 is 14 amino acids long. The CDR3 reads CASSMGLAQETQYF. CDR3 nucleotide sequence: TGTGCCAGCAGCATGGGCCTGGCCCAAGAGACCCAGTACTTC.

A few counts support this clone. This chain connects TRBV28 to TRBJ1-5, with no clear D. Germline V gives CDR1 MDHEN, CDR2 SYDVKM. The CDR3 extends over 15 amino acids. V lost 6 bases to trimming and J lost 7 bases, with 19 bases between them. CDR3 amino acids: CASRIEEGLGQPQHF. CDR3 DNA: TGTGCCAGCAGAATCGAGGAGGGTCTCGGACAGCCCCAGCATTTT.

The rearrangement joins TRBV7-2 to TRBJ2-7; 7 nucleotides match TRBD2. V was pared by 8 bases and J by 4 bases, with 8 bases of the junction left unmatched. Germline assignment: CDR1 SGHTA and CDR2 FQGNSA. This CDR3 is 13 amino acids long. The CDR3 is CASGLVGSYEQYF. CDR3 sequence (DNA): TGTGCCAGCGGACTAGTGGGATCTTACGAGCAGTACTTC.

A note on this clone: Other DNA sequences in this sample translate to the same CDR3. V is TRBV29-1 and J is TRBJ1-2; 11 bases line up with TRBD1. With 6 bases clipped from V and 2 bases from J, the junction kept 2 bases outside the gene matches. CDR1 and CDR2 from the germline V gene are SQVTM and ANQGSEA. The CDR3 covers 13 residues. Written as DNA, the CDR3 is TGCAGCGTGGGGACAGGGGGAAACTATGGCTACACCTTC. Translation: CSVGTGGNYGYTF.